This TCR beta chain comes out of a study of shared clonotypes between healthy human individuals. Across the study: Three plates were used per donor for CD4 naive, three for CD4 memory, two for CD8 naive and one for CD8 memory.

The protocol was immunoSEQ multiplex PCR, while the TCRdb copy is restricted to in-frame clones and leaves out a portion. Seen here are approximately 2,000,000 clones, 92% observed once, and the top ten hold around 0.4%. Notes on the study in general: Genetic and exposure-history diversity was limited by the few donors. Sampling used blood alone; tissue repertoires probably differ. It was the non-shared clonotypes that had lower generation probabilities than clonotypes shared by all four donors.

With regard to this clone: Its antigen is as yet unknown.

The CDR3 spans 14 residues. The ends were cut back, 1 base at V and 1 base at J, with 8 bases in the middle. The germline gives CDR1 SGHRS, CDR2 YFSETQ. This clonotype originated in a man between 18 and 35 years old in good health. Some clones in this sample may be carry-over from other donors' samples. This sequence joins TRBV5-1 and TRBJ1-1; D remains ambiguous. Sequenced: naive CD4+ T cells from PBMCs. As for subset: CD45RA+ positively selected. In nucleotides, the CDR3 is TGCGCCAGCAGCTTGCAGGAGGAGAACACTGAAGCTTTCTTT. It encodes CASSLQEENTEAFF.